Described below is a single T cell receptor beta chain sequence and its context. The data were obtained in a study of blood T cells in healthy people across ages. The CDR3 spans 13 residues. Germline-derived CDR1 and CDR2 are DFQATT and SNEGSKA (reference sequence). Together with a sample-barcoded 5' primer, a J-beta primer mix was included in a second PCR lasting about 7 to 12 cycles. TCRdb redid the calling of the 5' RACE reads with MiXCR, one entry per CDR3 protein. The sample contains about 620,000 distinct CDR3 sequences, approximately 52% of which appear only once. This TCR was sampled from a woman at least 80 years old in good health. Sequences were obtained from blood. The rearrangement joins TRBV20-1 to TRBJ2-5; 10 bases are a match to TRBD1. Near its end, the DNA agrees better with TRBJ2-7, so the J call may be wrong. CDR3 in DNA: TGCAGTGCTGCCCGGGACAGGGGTTACGAGCAGTACTTC. Translating gives CSAARDRGYEQYF.